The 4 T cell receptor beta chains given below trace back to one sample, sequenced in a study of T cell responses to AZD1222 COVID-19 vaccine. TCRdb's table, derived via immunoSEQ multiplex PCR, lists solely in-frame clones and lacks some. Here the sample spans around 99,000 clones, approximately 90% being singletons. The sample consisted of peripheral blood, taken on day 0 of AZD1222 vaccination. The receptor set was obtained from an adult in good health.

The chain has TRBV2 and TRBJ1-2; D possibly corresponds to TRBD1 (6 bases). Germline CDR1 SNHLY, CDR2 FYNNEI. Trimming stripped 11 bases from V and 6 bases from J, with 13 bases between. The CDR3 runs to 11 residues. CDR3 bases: TGTGCCGGGTGGGGGGCGGATGGCTACACCTTC. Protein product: CAGWGADGYTF.

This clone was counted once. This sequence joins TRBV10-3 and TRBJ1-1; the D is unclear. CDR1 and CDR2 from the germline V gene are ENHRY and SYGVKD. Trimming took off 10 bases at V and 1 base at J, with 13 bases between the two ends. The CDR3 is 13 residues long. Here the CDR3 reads CATLAIGNTEAFF. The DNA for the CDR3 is TGTGCCACCCTCGCTATTGGGAACACTGAAGCTTTCTTT.

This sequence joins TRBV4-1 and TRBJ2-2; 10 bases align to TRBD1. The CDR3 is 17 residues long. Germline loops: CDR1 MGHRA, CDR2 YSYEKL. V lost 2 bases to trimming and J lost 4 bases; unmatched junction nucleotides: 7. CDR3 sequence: CASSQPDRGLSTGELFF. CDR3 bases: TGCGCCAGCAGCCAACCAGACAGGGGGCTTAGCACCGGGGAGCTGTTTTTT.

The CDR3 region has the DNA TGCAGCGTGGGGGAACAGACTGAAGCTTTCTTT. It codes for CSVGEQTEAFF. The J gene is TRBJ1-1, the V gene TRBV29-1; a possible D gene is TRBD1 (5 bases). Trimming pared 6 bases from V and 5 bases from J, leaving 10 bases between. The V gene's germline CDR1 is SQVTM and CDR2 ANQGSEA. This CDR3 is built from 11 residues. Filled out from reference TRBV29-1 and TRBJ1-1, the complete variable domain reads SAVISQKPSRDICQRGTSLTIQCQVDSQVTMMFWYRQQPGQSLTLIATANQGSEATYESGFVIDKFPISRPNLTFSTLTVSNMSPEDSSIYLCSVGEQTEAFFGQGTRLTVV.